The 6 T cell receptor beta chains listed next were all sequenced from one sample in a study of early T cells in non-severe SARS-CoV-2 infection. MiXCR, applied by TCRdb to the 5' RACE reads, yields one record per CDR3 protein. The repertoire has tens of thousands of distinct CDR3 sequences, under 8% of them found once; the top ten carry around a quarter. This sample comprised whole blood, obtained at baseline. These receptors were obtained from an adult who was a healthcare worker with PCR-confirmed SARS-CoV-2 infection or an uninfected control (not recorded which).

This clonotype was observed many times. The chain recombines TRBV9 with TRBJ2-7; D is undetermined. The CDR3 runs 13 residues. V lost 0 bases to trimming and J lost 4 bases, with 8 bases between them. Germline assignment: CDR1 SGDLS and CDR2 YYNGEE. The CDR3 loop reads CASSVAPQYEQYF. The CDR3 nucleotides are TGTGCCAGCAGCGTAGCCCCCCAATACGAGCAGTACTTC.

The chain employs TRBV7-9 and TRBJ2-7; 12 positions match TRBD2. V lost 5 bases, J lost 0 bases, and 5 bases stayed unmatched. Germline-derived CDR1 and CDR2 are SEHNR and FQNEAQ (reference sequence). The CDR3 length is 16 residues. As DNA, the CDR3 is TGTGCCAGCAGCAGCCTGACTAGCGGGAGCTCCTACGAGCAGTACTTC. Its protein product is CASSSLTSGSSYEQYF.

This clonotype was recorded at least ten times. V is TRBV11-2 and J is TRBJ2-7, with 8 bases matching TRBD1. Trimming removed 5 bases from V and 5 bases from J; junction bases left unmatched: 11. This CDR3 comprises 15 residues. Germline lookup yields CDR1 SGHAT and CDR2 FQNNGV. This chain's CDR3 is CASSPWGQASHEQYF. In nucleotides, the CDR3 is TGTGCCAGCAGCCCTTGGGGACAGGCATCCCACGAGCAGTACTTC.

This clonotype showed up just a few times. This chain connects TRBV4-1 to TRBJ2-7, with TRBD1 as a possible D gene (8 bases). The CDR3 extends over 16 amino acids. CDR1 is MGHRA, CDR2 YSYEKL, per germline. Between the trimmed V and J ends, which lost 3 bases and 3 bases, there was a span of 18 bases. CDR3 coding DNA: TGCGCCAGCAGCCAGGGAGGGACAGGTCTCGGCTACGAGCAGTACTTC. This translates into CASSQGGTGLGYEQYF.

This clonotype was counted between two and nine times. V is TRBV3-1 and J is TRBJ2-1; tentative D call: TRBD2 (5 bases). The length of the CDR3 is 12 residues. V lost 5 bases, J lost 9 bases, and 11 bases lay in between. The germline gives CDR1 LGHDT, CDR2 YNNKEL (reference sequence). The CDR3 reads CASSGLVSEQFF. CDR3 DNA sequence: TGTGCCAGCAGCGGACTGGTAAGTGAGCAGTTCTTC.

Ten or more counts support this clonotype. The chain couples TRBV20-1 to TRBJ2-7; D not certain. V was cut by 5 bases and J by 0 bases, with 11 bases left in between. CDR1 and CDR2 from the germline V gene are DFQATT and SNEGSKA (reference sequence). CDR3 length equals 13 residues. The CDR3 sequence: CSADRTASYEQYF. The CDR3 nucleotides are TGCAGTGCTGACCGGACGGCCTCCTACGAGCAGTACTTC.